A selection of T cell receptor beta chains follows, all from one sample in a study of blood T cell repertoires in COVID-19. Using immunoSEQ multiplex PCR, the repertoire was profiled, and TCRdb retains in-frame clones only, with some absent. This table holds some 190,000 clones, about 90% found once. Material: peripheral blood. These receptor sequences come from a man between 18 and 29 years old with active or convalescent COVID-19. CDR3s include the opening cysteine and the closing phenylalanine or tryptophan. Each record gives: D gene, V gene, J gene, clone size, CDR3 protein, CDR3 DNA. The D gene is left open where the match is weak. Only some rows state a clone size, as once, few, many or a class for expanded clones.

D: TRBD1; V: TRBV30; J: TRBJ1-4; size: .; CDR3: CAWSSGQGDEKLFF; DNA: TGTGCCTGGAGTTCAGGACAGGGGGATGAAAAACTGTTTTTT
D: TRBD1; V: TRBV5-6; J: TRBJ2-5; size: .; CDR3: CASSLGVVRGNQETQYF; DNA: TGTGCCAGCAGCTTGGGTGTGGTCAGGGGGAATCAAGAGACCCAGTACTTC
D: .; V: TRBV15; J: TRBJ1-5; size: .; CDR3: CATSMSFFRGTISNQPQHF; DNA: TGTGCCACCAGCATGTCCTTTTTTCGGGGAACGATTAGCAATCAGCCCCAGCATTTT
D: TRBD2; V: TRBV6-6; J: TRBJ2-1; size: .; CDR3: CASTLPGLANNEQFF; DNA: TGTGCCAGCACCCTACCGGGACTAGCGAACAATGAGCAGTTCTTC
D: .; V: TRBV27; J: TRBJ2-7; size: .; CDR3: CASSPLGVRNAYEQYF; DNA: TGTGCCAGCAGCCCCCTAGGGGTCCGGAATGCCTACGAGCAGTACTTC
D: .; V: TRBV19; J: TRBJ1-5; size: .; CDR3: CASSSGQPQHF; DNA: TGTGCCAGTAGTTCAGGTCAGCCCCAGCATTTT
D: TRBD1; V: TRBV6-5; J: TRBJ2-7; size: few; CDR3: CASRPDRARGEQYF; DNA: TGTGCCAGCAGACCCGACAGGGCCCGAGGCGAGCAGTACTTC
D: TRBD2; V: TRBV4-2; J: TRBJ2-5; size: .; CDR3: CASSHVLAGIQETQYF; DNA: TGTGCCAGCAGCCACGTACTAGCGGGTATCCAAGAGACCCAGTACTTC
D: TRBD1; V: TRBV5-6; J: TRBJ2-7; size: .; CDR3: CASSLVQGDYEQYF; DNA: TGTGCCAGCAGCTTGGTTCAGGGGGACTACGAGCAGTACTTC
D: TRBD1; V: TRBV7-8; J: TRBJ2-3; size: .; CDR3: CASSQRDREYF; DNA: TGTGCCAGCAGCCAAAGGGACAGGGAGTATTTT
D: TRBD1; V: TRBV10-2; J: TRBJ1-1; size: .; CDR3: CASSATQGANEAFF; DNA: TGCGCCAGCAGTGCCACACAGGGGGCCAATGAAGCTTTCTTT
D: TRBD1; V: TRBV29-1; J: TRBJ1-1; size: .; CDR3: CSGAQGGNTEAFF; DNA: TGCAGCGGCGCTCAGGGGGGGAACACTGAAGCTTTCTTT
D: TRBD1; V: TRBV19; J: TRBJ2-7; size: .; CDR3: CASSPQGARYEQYF; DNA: TGTGCCAGTAGTCCCCAGGGGGCTCGGTACGAGCAGTACTTC
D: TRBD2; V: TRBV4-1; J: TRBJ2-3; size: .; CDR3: CASQSLAGGTDTQYF; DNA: TGCGCCAGCCAATCCCTAGCGGGGGGCACAGATACGCAGTATTTT
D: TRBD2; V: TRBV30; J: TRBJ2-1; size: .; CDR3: CAWSGTSGSPGGQFF; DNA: TGTGCCTGGAGTGGGACTAGCGGGAGCCCAGGGGGGCAGTTCTTC